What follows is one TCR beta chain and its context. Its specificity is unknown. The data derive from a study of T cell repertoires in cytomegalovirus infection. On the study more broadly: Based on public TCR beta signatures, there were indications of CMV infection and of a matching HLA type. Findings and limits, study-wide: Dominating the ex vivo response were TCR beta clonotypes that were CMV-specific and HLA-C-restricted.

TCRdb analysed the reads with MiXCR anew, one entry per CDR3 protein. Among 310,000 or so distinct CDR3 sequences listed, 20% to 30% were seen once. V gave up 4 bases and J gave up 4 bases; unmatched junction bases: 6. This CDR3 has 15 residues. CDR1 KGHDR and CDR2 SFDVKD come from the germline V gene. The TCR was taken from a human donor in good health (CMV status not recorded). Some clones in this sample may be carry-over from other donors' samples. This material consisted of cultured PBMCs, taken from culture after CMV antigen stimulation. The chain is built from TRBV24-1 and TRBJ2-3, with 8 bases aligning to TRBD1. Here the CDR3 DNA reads TGTGCCACCAGTGAGTTCGGACAGGGCGCAGATACGCAGTATTTT. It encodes CATSEFGQGADTQYF.